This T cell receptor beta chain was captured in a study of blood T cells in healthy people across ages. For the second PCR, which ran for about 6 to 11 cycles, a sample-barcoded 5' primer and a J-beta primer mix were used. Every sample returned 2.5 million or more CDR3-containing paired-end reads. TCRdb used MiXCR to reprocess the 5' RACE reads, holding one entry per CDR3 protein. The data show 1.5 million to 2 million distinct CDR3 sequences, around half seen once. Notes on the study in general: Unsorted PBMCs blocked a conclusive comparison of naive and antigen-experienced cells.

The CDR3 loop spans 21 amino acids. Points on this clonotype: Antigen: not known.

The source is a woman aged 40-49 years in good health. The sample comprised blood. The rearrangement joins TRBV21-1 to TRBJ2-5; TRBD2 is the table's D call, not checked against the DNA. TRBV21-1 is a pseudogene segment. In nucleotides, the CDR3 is TGTGCCAGCAGCAAAGAGGAAGGAGGGCGAAAGAGGCGGGGGGGACAAGAGACCCAGTACTTC. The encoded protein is CASSKEEGGRKRRGGQETQYF.